These T cell receptor beta chains were read from a single sample in a study of technical replicates of blood from several donors. The repertoire was sequenced with immunoSEQ multiplex PCR; TCRdb's copy has only in-frame clones and lacks some. Here the sample spans about 69,000 clones, 80% to 90% being singletons. Sequenced sample: PBMCs. These receptor sequences come from a human donor in good health. Some clones in this sample may be carry-over from other donors' samples. Each CDR3 is given with its conserved first and last residue. Fields, in order: CDR3 DNA, CDR3 protein, J gene, V gene, D gene, clone size. A D gene is named only where the DNA matches it firmly. Rows give clone size only sometimes, using once, few, many, or a class for an expanded clone.

DNA: TGTGCCAGCAGCCTCCCGGGACTAGCGGGACTGGATGAGCAGTTCTTC; CDR3: CASSLPGLAGLDEQFF; J: TRBJ2-1; V: TRBV7-2; D: TRBD2; size: .
DNA: TGCAGTGCTACTAGGTGGAATGAGCAGTTCTTC; CDR3: CSATRWNEQFF; J: TRBJ2-1; V: TRBV20-1; D: .; size: .
DNA: TGTGCCAGCAGCTTACAGGGGGCCGGCTACACCTTC; CDR3: CASSLQGAGYTF; J: TRBJ1-2; V: TRBV7-3; D: TRBD1; size: few
DNA: TGTGCCAGCAGCTTATTAGCCTACAATGAGCAGTTCTTC; CDR3: CASSLLAYNEQFF; J: TRBJ2-1; V: TRBV7-3; D: .; size: .
DNA: TGTGCCAGCAGTGCCAGCGGCCGGGGTACCTACGAGCAGTACTTC; CDR3: CASSASGRGTYEQYF; J: TRBJ2-7; V: TRBV6-1; D: .; size: .
DNA: TGTGCCAGTAAGACAGGGGGGACAGATACGCAGTATTTT; CDR3: CASKTGGTDTQYF; J: TRBJ2-3; V: TRBV11-2; D: TRBD1; size: few
DNA: TGCGCCAGCAGCCGCCTGGCGGGGGAGTACAATGAGCAGTTCTTC; CDR3: CASSRLAGEYNEQFF; J: TRBJ2-1; V: TRBV4-1; D: TRBD2; size: .
DNA: TGTGCCAGTAGTTTTCAGATACTAAACACCGGGGAGCTGTTTTTT; CDR3: CASSFQILNTGELFF; J: TRBJ2-2; V: TRBV19; D: .; size: .
DNA: TGTGCCTGGAGTATAAGCGGGGGCTACAATGAGCAGTTCTTC; CDR3: CAWSISGGYNEQFF; J: TRBJ2-1; V: TRBV30; D: TRBD2; size: .
DNA: TGTGCCAGCAGCCAAGACAGGCGGGCTCGGCAGCAGTTCTTC; CDR3: CASSQDRRARQQFF; J: TRBJ2-1; V: TRBV4-2; D: .; size: .
DNA: TGTGCCAGCAGATATCGAACGGGGAATCGTCCCGGGGAGCTGTTTTTT; CDR3: CASRYRTGNRPGELFF; J: TRBJ2-2; V: TRBV5-6; D: .; size: .
DNA: TGTGCCAGCAGCTTGGGACAGGGGCAAGGAGCTGGGGCCAACGTCCTGACTTTC; CDR3: CASSLGQGQGAGANVLTF; J: TRBJ2-6; V: TRBV7-2; D: TRBD1; size: .
DNA: TGTGCCAGCAGCCCGGGGGATTCACCCCTCCACTTT; CDR3: CASSPGDSPLHF; J: TRBJ1-6; V: TRBV6-5; D: .; size: .
DNA: TGTGCCAGCAGTTACGAGGGGGACAGGGGCCACTATGGCTACACCTTC; CDR3: CASSYEGDRGHYGYTF; J: TRBJ1-2; V: TRBV6-6; D: TRBD1; size: .
DNA: TGTGCCAGCAGTGACTCAGCGGGGGGGCCCAATGAGCAGTTCTTC; CDR3: CASSDSAGGPNEQFF; J: TRBJ2-1; V: TRBV6-4; D: TRBD2; size: few
DNA: TGTGCCTGGGCCGGGGGACTTAGCAATCAGCCCCAGCATTTT; CDR3: CAWAGGLSNQPQHF; J: TRBJ1-5; V: TRBV30; D: .; size: .
DNA: TGCGCCAGCAGCCCACGTCAGGGCAACTATGGCTACACCTTC; CDR3: CASSPRQGNYGYTF; J: TRBJ1-2; V: TRBV4-1; D: .; size: .
DNA: TGTGCCAGCTCACCACAGAGACAGGATGGCTACACCTTC; CDR3: CASSPQRQDGYTF; J: TRBJ1-2; V: TRBV18; D: .; size: .
DNA: TGTGCCAGCAGAGGGGTTTTCACTGAAGCTTTCTTT; CDR3: CASRGVFTEAFF; J: TRBJ1-1; V: TRBV2; D: .; size: once
DNA: TGTGCCAGCACTAGAGCGGGGGGGCGGGAGACCCAGTACTTC; CDR3: CASTRAGGRETQYF; J: TRBJ2-5; V: TRBV6-1; D: TRBD2; size: .
DNA: TGTGCCAGCAGTTACTCGACTAGCCCGTACACCGGGGAGCTGTTTTTT; CDR3: CASSYSTSPYTGELFF; J: TRBJ2-2; V: TRBV6-6; D: TRBD2; size: .
DNA: TGTGCCAGCAGCCAAGGGACAGCCGATGCTTTCTTT; CDR3: CASSQGTADAFF; J: TRBJ1-1; V: TRBV4-2; D: .; size: .
DNA: TGTGCCAGCAGCTTAGATCTCGGCAGGGGAACCTACGAGCAGTACTTC; CDR3: CASSLDLGRGTYEQYF; J: TRBJ2-7; V: TRBV11-2; D: .; size: .
DNA: TGTGCCAGCAGCTTAGATCGGAATCAGCCCCAGCATTTT; CDR3: CASSLDRNQPQHF; J: TRBJ1-5; V: TRBV11-2; D: .; size: .
DNA: TGTGCCAGCAGCGACGCCGCCGCAGGGGCTAGAAGGCGCGGTGAGCAGTTCTTC; CDR3: CASSDAAAGARRRGEQFF; J: TRBJ2-1; V: TRBV9; D: .; size: medium-sized
DNA: TGTGCCAGCAGCCGTACTAGCGGAAACTACGAGCAGTACTTC; CDR3: CASSRTSGNYEQYF; J: TRBJ2-7; V: TRBV7-2; D: TRBD2; size: .
DNA: TGTGCCAGCAGCTGGACAAAGAGCAATCAGCCCCAGCATTTT; CDR3: CASSWTKSNQPQHF; J: TRBJ1-5; V: TRBV6-5; D: .; size: .
DNA: TGCGCCAGCAGCTGGACCACAGGGAACACTGAAGCTTTCTTT; CDR3: CASSWTTGNTEAFF; J: TRBJ1-1; V: TRBV5-1; D: .; size: .
DNA: TGTGCCTACACAGGACAGGGAGAAAATGAGCAGTTCTTC; CDR3: CAYTGQGENEQFF; J: TRBJ2-1; V: TRBV30; D: TRBD1; size: .
DNA: TGTGCCAGCAGCGAGGGGGGGGCGTCCATGACCTACACCTTC; CDR3: CASSEGGASMTYTF; J: TRBJ1-2; V: TRBV28; D: .; size: .
DNA: TGTGCCATCAGCGGGACAGGGGGGAGCACAGATACGCAGTATTTT; CDR3: CAISGTGGSTDTQYF; J: TRBJ2-3; V: TRBV10-3; D: TRBD1; size: .
DNA: TGTGCCAGCAGCTTAGGATCTTTGGGGGAGGTCAACTATGAGCAGTTCTTC; CDR3: CASSLGSLGEVNYEQFF; J: TRBJ2-1; V: TRBV7-8; D: .; size: .
DNA: TGCAGTGCCTCGGACAACTACGAGCAGTACTTC; CDR3: CSASDNYEQYF; J: TRBJ2-7; V: TRBV20-1; D: .; size: .
DNA: TGTGCCAGCAGACGAACAGGGGAAGGCTACACCTTC; CDR3: CASRRTGEGYTF; J: TRBJ1-2; V: TRBV28; D: TRBD1; size: .
DNA: TGTGCCAGCAGCTCCTCGGGACAGACCTATGGCTACACCTTC; CDR3: CASSSSGQTYGYTF; J: TRBJ1-2; V: TRBV9; D: TRBD1; size: .
DNA: TGTGCCAGCAGTGGCCGAAAGGGGGCCGGGGGTGGCTACACCTTC; CDR3: CASSGRKGAGGGYTF; J: TRBJ1-2; V: TRBV25-1; D: TRBD1; size: .
DNA: TGCAGCGCCCTAGCGGGAGGGTCCCGGGATGAGCAGTTCTTC; CDR3: CSALAGGSRDEQFF; J: TRBJ2-1; V: TRBV29-1; D: TRBD2; size: .
DNA: TGTGCCAGCAGCTTAGGCGGGGGGCTAGGTGAGACCCAGTACTTC; CDR3: CASSLGGGLGETQYF; J: TRBJ2-5; V: TRBV7-6; D: TRBD2; size: .
DNA: TGTGCCAGCAGGCGAATTGGGGGGGGAGCGGATGGCTACACCTTC; CDR3: CASRRIGGGADGYTF; J: TRBJ1-2; V: TRBV11-2; D: .; size: .
DNA: TGTGCCAGCAGTGATTGGCGTATACAGGGCTCCTCACCCCTCCACTTT; CDR3: CASSDWRIQGSSPLHF; J: TRBJ1-6; V: TRBV6-1; D: .; size: .
DNA: TGTGCCAGCAGCTTCGGTCCCCGTAGCACAGATACGCAGTATTTT; CDR3: CASSFGPRSTDTQYF; J: TRBJ2-3; V: TRBV7-2; D: .; size: .
DNA: TGCGCCAGCAGCCCTCCGCTAGCGGGGGGCGGGAATGAGCAGTTCTTC; CDR3: CASSPPLAGGGNEQFF; J: TRBJ2-1; V: TRBV5-1; D: TRBD2; size: .